This record concerns one T cell receptor beta chain sequence. What it binds is not known. The data derive from a study of beta chain features in type 1 diabetes. Study conclusions and caveats: Shorter TCRB CDR3s, moderately but significantly so, marked every one of the four CD4+ subsets in Type 1 diabetes patients. Type 1 diabetes patients showed fewer insertions and more deletions at VDJ junctions. PCR could preferentially amplify shorter templates, alike in patients and controls. The study found that naive, central memory and Treg TCRB repertoires appeared more similar in patients than in healthy donors.

Every isolated RNA sample was fully reverse transcribed, so sequencing captured expressed TCRB transcripts. Some clones are missing from TCRdb's copy, which holds only in-frame ones; the method was immunoSEQ multiplex PCR. The top ten hold more than 0.075% of the sample, which has more than 200,000 clones, 15% to 20% seen once. Trimming took 5 bases from V and 0 from J, leaving 14 bases between them. This CDR3 has 15 residues. Looked up from germline, CDR1 is SGHTA and CDR2 is FQGNSA. The source is a man aged 30-40 years with type 1 diabetes. Sequencing was performed on naive CD4+ T cells from blood. This chain joins TRBV7-2 and TRBJ2-7; D may be TRBD1 or TRBD2 (5 bases each). CDR3 nucleotide sequence: TGTGCCAGCAGCGGCTCCGGGACGACCTCCTACGAGCAGTACTTC. This encodes CASSGSGTTSYEQYF.